The sequence of this TCR beta chain was determined in a study of blood T cell repertoires in COVID-19. About the study: COVID-19 samples, acute and convalescent, were from the United States, Italy and Spain. T cells, B-cell-depleted T cells, or PBMCs provided the cDNA or gDNA that served as material.

In the authors' methods: From reference gene primer amplification, estimates of nucleated cell counts were derived. Libraries were prepared by immunoSEQ multiplex PCR; TCRdb keeps only in-frame clonotypes and omits some of them. From that table come the V and J calls and clone size; the DNA was used to work out D and trimming. Found here are 250,000 or so clones, approximately 86% of them singletons; the top ten hold under 2%. This CDR3 has 12 residues. Germline V gives CDR1 SGHNT, CDR2 YENEEA. V dropped 1 base and J dropped 10 bases, with 8 bases sitting between them. The receptor's source is a man aged 25 to 45 with active or convalescent COVID-19. What was sequenced was peripheral blood. The chain has TRBV11-3 and TRBJ2-1; maybe TRBD2 (6 bases). The CDR3 nucleotides are TGTGCCAGCAGCTTAGTTGGGGGGGAGCAGTTCTTC. Residues: CASSLVGGEQFF.